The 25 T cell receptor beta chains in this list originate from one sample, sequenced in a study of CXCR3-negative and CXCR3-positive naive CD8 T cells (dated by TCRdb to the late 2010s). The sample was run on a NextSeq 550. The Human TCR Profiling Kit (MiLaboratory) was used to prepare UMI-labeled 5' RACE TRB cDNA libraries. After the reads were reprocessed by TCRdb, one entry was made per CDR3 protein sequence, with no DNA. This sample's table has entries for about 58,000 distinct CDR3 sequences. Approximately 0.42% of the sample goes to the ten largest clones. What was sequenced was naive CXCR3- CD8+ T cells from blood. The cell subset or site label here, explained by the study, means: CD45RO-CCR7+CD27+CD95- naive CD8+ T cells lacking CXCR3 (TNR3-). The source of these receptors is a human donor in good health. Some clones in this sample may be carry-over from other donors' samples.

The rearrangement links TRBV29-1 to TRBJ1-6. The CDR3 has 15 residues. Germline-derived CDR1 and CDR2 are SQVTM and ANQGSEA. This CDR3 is CSVEGGSSYNSPLHF. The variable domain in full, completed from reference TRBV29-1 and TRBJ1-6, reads SAVISQKPSRDICQRGTSLTIQCQVDSQVTMMFWYRQQPGQSLTLIATANQGSEATYESGFVIDKFPISRPNLTFSTLTVSNMSPEDSSIYLCSVEGGSSYNSPLHFGNGTRLTVT.

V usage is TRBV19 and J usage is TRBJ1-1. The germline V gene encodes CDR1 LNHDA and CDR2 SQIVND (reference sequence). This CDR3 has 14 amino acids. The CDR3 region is CASSIGQTNTEAFF.

CDR3 in amino acids: CSVEGHRGDNEQYF. This rearrangement joins TRBV29-1 to TRBJ2-7; TCRdb picks TRBD1, but there is no DNA to check that call. Per germline, CDR1 SQVTM and CDR2 ANQGSEA. The CDR3 runs 14 residues.

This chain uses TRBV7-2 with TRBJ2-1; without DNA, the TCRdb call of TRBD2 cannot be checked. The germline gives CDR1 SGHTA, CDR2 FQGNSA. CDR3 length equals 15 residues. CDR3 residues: CASSLYGGAYNEQFF.

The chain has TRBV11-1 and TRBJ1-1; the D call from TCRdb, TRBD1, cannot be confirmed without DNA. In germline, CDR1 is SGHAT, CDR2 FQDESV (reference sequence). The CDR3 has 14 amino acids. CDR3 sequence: CASSLGAVNTEAFF.

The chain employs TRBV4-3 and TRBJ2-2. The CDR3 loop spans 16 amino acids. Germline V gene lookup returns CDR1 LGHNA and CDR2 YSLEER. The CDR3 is CASSQDFPQNTGELFF.

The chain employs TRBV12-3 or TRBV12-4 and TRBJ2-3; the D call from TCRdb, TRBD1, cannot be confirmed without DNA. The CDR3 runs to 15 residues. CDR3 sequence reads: CASSFATPDTDTQYF.

The CDR3 protein is CASTSLDSYNEQFF. This chain links TRBV27 with TRBJ2-1; the TCRdb call, TRBD1, lacks DNA for checking. The CDR3 has 14 residues. Germline CDR1 is MNHEY and CDR2 is SMNVEV (reference sequence).

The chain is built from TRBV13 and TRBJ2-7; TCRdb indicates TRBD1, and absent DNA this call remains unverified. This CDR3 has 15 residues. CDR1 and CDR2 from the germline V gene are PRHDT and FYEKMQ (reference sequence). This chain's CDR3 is CASSLDGGGKYEQYF. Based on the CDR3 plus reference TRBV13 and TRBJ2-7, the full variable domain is AAGVIQSPRHLIKEKRETATLKCYPIPRHDTVYWYQQGPGQDPQFLISFYEKMQSDKGSIPDRFSAQQFSDYHSELNMSSLELGDSALYFCASSLDGGGKYEQYFGPGTRLTVT.

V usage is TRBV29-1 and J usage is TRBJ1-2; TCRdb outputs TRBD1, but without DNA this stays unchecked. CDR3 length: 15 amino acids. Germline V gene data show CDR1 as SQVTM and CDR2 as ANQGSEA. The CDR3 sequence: CSVEAPLWGAGGYTF.

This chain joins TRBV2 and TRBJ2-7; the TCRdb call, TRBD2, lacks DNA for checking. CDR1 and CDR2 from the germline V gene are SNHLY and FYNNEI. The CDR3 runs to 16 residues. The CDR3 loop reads CASSEWTGGGYHEQYF.

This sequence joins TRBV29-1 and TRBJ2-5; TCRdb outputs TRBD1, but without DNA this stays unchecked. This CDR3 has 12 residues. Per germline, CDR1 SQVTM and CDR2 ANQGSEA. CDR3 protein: CSVEGGRETQYF.

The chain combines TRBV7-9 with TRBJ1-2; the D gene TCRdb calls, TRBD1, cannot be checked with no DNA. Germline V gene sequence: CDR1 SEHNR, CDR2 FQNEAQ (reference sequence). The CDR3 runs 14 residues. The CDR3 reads CASSHPGTGEGYTF.

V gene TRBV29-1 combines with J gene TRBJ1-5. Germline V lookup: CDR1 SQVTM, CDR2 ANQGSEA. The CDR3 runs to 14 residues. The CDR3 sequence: CSVLLNTENQPQHF.

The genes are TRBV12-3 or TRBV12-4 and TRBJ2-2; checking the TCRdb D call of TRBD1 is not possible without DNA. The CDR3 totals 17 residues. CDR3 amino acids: CASSLPWGGSSTGELFF.

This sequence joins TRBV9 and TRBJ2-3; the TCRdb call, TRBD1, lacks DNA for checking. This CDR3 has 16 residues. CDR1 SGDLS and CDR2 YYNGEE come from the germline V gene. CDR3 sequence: CASSERDRAFGDTQYF. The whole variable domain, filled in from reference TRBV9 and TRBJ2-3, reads DSGVTQTPKHLITATGQRVTLRCSPRSGDLSVYWYQQSLDQGLQFLIQYYNGEERAKGNILERFSAQQFPDLHSELNLSSLELGDSALYFCASSERDRAFGDTQYFGPGTRLTVL.

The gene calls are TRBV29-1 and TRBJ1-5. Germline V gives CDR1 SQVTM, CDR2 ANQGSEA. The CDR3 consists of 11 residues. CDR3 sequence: CSAAWGLGQHF.

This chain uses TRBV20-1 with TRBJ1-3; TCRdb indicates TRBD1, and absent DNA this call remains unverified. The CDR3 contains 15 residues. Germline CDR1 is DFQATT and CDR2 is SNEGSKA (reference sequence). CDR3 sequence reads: CSASHAGGVGNTIYF.

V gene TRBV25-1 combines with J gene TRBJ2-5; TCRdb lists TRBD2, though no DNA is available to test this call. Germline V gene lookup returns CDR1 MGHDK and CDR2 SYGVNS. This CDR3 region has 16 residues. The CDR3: CASSGEGKANKETQYF.

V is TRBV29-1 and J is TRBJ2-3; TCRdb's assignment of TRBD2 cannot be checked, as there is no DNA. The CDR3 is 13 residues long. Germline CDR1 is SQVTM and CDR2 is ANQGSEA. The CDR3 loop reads CSVDEGTTLTQYF.

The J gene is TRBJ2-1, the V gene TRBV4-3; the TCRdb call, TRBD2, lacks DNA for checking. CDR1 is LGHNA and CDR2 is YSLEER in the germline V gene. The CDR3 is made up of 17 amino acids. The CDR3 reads CASSQTLGGLVGNEQFF.

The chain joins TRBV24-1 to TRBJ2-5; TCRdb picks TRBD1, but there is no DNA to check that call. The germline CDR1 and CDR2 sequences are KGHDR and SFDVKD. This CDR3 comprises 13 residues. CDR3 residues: CATRPTGEETQYF.

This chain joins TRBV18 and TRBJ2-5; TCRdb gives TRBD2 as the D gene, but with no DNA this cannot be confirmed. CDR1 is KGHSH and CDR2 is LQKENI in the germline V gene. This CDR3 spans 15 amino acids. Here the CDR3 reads CASSPEGTSKETQYF.

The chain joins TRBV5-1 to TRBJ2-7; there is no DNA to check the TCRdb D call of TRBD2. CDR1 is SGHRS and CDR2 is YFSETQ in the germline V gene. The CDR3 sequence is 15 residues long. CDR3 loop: CASSGTSGGWEEQYF.

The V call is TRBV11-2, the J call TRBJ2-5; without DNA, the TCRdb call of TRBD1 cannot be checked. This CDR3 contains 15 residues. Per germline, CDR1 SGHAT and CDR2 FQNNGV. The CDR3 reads CASSLEGGSGETQYF.